One and the same sample provided the 26 T cell receptor beta chains below, sequenced in a study of regulatory T cells in long-lasting Graves disease. Time point described: newly diagnosed GD, antithyroid drugs for less than 3 months. PBMCs provided the RNA from which the TCR library was made. HTBI primers from iRepertoire and Arm-PCR of CDR3 regions yielded the TCR beta libraries. TCRdb called the multiplex PCR reads again in MiXCR, with one record for every CDR3 protein. The sample yields about 200,000 distinct CDR3 sequences, roughly 18% seen once. Here the sequenced sample was peripheral blood mononuclear cells (PBMCs), taken at new diagnosis, from a patient treated with antithyroid drugs. The receptors shown here come from a female donor with Graves disease.

This clonotype was recorded a few times. J is TRBJ1-1 and V is TRBV4-2, with a weak D call TRBD1 (6 bases). V was pared by 0 bases and J by 3 bases, with 14 bases between. From germline, CDR1 is LGHNA and CDR2 YNFKEQ. The CDR3 has 16 residues. The CDR3 sequence is CASSQDIVTGDTEAFF. The DNA for the CDR3 is TGTGCCAGCAGCCAAGACATAGTGACAGGTGACACTGAAGCTTTCTTT.

This clonotype was found many times. CDR3 sequence: CASSSSYQETQYF. In DNA, the CDR3 is TGTGCCAGCAGCTCTTCGTACCAAGAGACCCAGTACTTC. The chain recombines TRBV7-2 with TRBJ2-5, with no clear D. Trimming removed 4 bases from V and 0 bases from J, with 6 bases in between. CDR3 length: 13 amino acids. CDR1 and CDR2 (germline): SGHTA, FQGNSA.

CDR3 sequence: CATRQGLASGEQFF. CDR3 coding DNA: TGTGCCACCCGGCAGGGACTAGCGTCGGGTGAGCAGTTCTTC. V usage is TRBV19 and J usage is TRBJ2-1, with TRBD2 matching over 10 bases. CDR1 is LNHDA, CDR2 SQIVND, per germline (reference sequence). Germline trimming cut 10 bases from V and 9 bases from J; bases unmatched to any gene: 12. The CDR3 extends over 14 amino acids.

This clonotype has a count of ten or more. This chain connects TRBV27 to TRBJ2-1, with 7 nucleotides matching TRBD1. Germline-derived CDR1 and CDR2 are MNHEY and SMNVEV (reference sequence). J gave up 9 bases and V 4 bases, and 15 bases lay outside the gene matches. There are 16 residues in the CDR3. The CDR3 sequence is CASSSLPLGTAGEQFF. The CDR3 nucleotides read TGTGCCAGCAGTTCACTACCTCTCGGGACAGCCGGTGAGCAGTTCTTC.

V usage is TRBV5-6 and J usage is TRBJ2-7; possibly TRBD2 for D (6 bases). CDR1 and CDR2 (germline): SGHDT, YYEEEE. The CDR3 has 11 residues. Between the trimmed V and J ends, which lost 3 bases and 12 bases, there was a span of 13 bases. The CDR3 DNA sequence: TGTGCCAGCAGCTCCGCGGAGGGGCGGTACTTC. The encoded protein is CASSSAEGRYF.

This clonotype has a handful of counts. The V gene is TRBV6-1, the J gene TRBJ1-1; D unresolved. Germline V CDR1 and CDR2: MNHNS, SASEGT. The CDR3 runs 13 residues. Trimming pared 5 bases from V and 4 bases from J, leaving 11 bases between. The CDR3 coding sequence is TGTGCCAGCAGTCCCCTATTCGGCACTGAAGCTTTCTTT. As protein: CASSPLFGTEAFF.

This clonotype showed up many times. The chain couples TRBV10-3 to TRBJ2-7; 8 nucleotides agree with TRBD1. The CDR3 is made up of 15 amino acids. V shed 4 bases, J shed 3 bases, and the junction held 8 bases outside the gene matches. Germline values: CDR1 ENHRY, CDR2 SYGVKD. CDR3 in DNA: TGTGCCATCAGTGGGGGAGGACAGGGAGGCTACGAGCAGTACTTC. Translated, it gives CAISGGGQGGYEQYF.

This clonotype showed up many times. The chain carries TRBV3-1 and TRBJ1-6; 7 bases agree with TRBD1. Germline assignment: CDR1 LGHDT and CDR2 YNNKEL (reference sequence). This CDR3 has 15 amino acids. V shed 4 bases and J 3 bases; nucleotides not matched to a gene: 3. Written as DNA, the CDR3 is TGTGCCAGCAGCCGGACAGGCAGCTATAATTCACCCCTCCACTTT. This sequence encodes CASSRTGSYNSPLHF.

This clonotype was detected many times. This chain connects TRBV6-5 to TRBJ2-7; 7 bases are a match to TRBD2. V lost 4 bases and J lost 2; bases outside the gene matches: 8. Germline CDR1 reads MNHEY; CDR2 reads SVGAGI. The CDR3 has 15 residues. This CDR3 reads CASSSPGGITYEQYF. CDR3 nucleotides: TGTGCCAGCAGTTCCCCGGGGGGAATCACCTACGAGCAGTACTTC.

This clonotype has a count of ten or more. The V gene is TRBV7-2, the J gene TRBJ2-1; no clear D gene. Trimming removed 5 bases from V and 9 bases from J, with 14 bases in between. The CDR3 is 13 residues long. Looked up from germline, CDR1 is SGHTA and CDR2 is FQGNSA. The CDR3 loop is CASSETARGEQFF. CDR3 in DNA: TGTGCCAGCAGCGAAACCGCTAGAGGTGAGCAGTTCTTC.

This clonotype was seen many times. The chain carries TRBV7-9 and TRBJ1-2; D perhaps matches TRBD1 (5 bases). Germline-derived CDR1 and CDR2 are SEHNR and FQNEAQ (reference sequence). V lost 5 bases and J 8 bases, leaving 12 bases between the germline ends. The CDR3 runs 12 residues. DNA for the CDR3: TGTGCCAGCAGCGACCAGGGAGGCGGCTACACCTTC. This codes for CASSDQGGGYTF. The entire variable domain, with the rest obtained from reference TRBV7-9 and TRBJ1-2, is as follows: DTGVSQNPRHKITKRGQNVTFRCDPISEHNRLYWYRQTLGQGPEFLTYFQNEAQLEKSRLLSDRFSAERPKGSFSTLEIQRTEQGDSAMYLCASSDQGGGYTFGSGTRLTVV.

This clonotype was counted at least ten times. The rearrangement links TRBV14 to TRBJ2-1, with unresolved D. This CDR3 comprises 11 residues. The V end lost 1 base, the J end lost 12 bases, and 7 bases lay between the germline ends. The germline gives CDR1 SGHDN, CDR2 FVKESK. This CDR3 reads CASSQGPGQFF. The CDR3 DNA is TGTGCCAGCAGCCAAGGGCCGGGGCAGTTCTTC. The full variable domain, with the rest looked up from reference TRBV14 and TRBJ2-1, is EAGVTQFPSHSVIEKGQTVTLRCDPISGHDNLYWYRRVMGKEIKFLLHFVKESKQDESGMPNNRFLAERTGGTYSTLKVQPAELEDSGVYFCASSQGPGQFFGPGTRLTVL.

Many counts were recorded for this clonotype. The rearrangement links TRBV10-3 to TRBJ2-1, with 10 bases that match TRBD1. CDR3 length: 13 residues. The V gene end was trimmed by 11 bases and the J gene end by 5 bases; junction bases not matched to a gene: 6. CDR1 and CDR2 from the germline V gene are ENHRY and SYGVKD. For the CDR3, the DNA is TGTGCCGTAGGGGGACAGGGGAACAATGAGCAGTTCTTC. This codes for CAVGGQGNNEQFF.

This clonotype was seen a handful of times. A much larger clone differs by one base, so this may be a read error. The V call is TRBV2, the J call TRBJ2-5, with D perhaps matching TRBD1 (6 bases). The CDR3 runs 14 residues. Per the germline V gene, CDR1 is SNHLY and CDR2 is FYNNEI. This CDR3 is CASSEARGQEIQYF. Here the CDR3 DNA reads TGTGCCAGCAGTGAAGCCAGGGGCCAAGAGATCCAGTACTTC. The full variable domain, completed using reference TRBV2 and TRBJ2-5, is EPEVTQTPSHQVTQMGQEVILRCVPISNHLYFYWYRQILGQKVEFLVSFYNNEISEKSEIFDDQFSVERPDGSNFTLKIRSTKLEDSAMYFCASSEARGQEIQYFGPGTRLLVL.

Many counts were recorded for this clonotype. The V and J genes are TRBV27 and TRBJ2-6; D unclear. Germline V lookup: CDR1 MNHEY, CDR2 SMNVEV (reference sequence). CDR3 length: 15 residues. V dropped 8 bases and J dropped 0 bases, with 11 bases sitting between them. CDR3 in amino acids: CASRSSFSGANVLTF. CDR3 nucleotides: TGTGCCAGCCGCTCAAGCTTCTCTGGGGCCAACGTCCTGACTTTC.

This clonotype was counted many times. This chain joins TRBV19 and TRBJ1-1; 7 bases agree with TRBD1. Trimming cost V 5 bases and J 1 base; bases outside gene matches: 4. This CDR3 has 14 residues. Looked up from germline, CDR1 is LNHDA and CDR2 is SQIVND (reference sequence). The CDR3 DNA reads TGTGCCAGTAGTCCCCAGGGGGGGAACACTGAAGCTTTCTTT. Translation: CASSPQGGNTEAFF.

The sample holds many counts of this clonotype. The chain carries TRBV24-1 and TRBJ2-1; 10 bases are a match to TRBD1. Germline loops: CDR1 KGHDR, CDR2 SFDVKD. The CDR3 runs to 16 residues. V shed 3 bases and J 7 bases; nucleotides not matched to a gene: 8. CDR3 region: CATSDPGTGVRNEQFF. The CDR3 coding sequence is TGTGCCACCAGTGATCCCGGGACAGGGGTGAGAAATGAGCAGTTCTTC.

The V gene is TRBV7-9, the J gene TRBJ1-4, with 10 bases matching TRBD1. Trimming removed 10 bases from V and 8 bases from J; junction bases left unmatched: 4. Germline V gene lookup returns CDR1 SEHNR and CDR2 FQNEAQ (reference sequence). This CDR3 has 12 residues. The CDR3 reads CAIDRGREKLFF. In DNA form, the CDR3 reads TGTGCCATCGACAGGGGGCGAGAAAAACTGTTTTTT.

This clonotype was seen at least ten times. V gene TRBV12-3 or TRBV12-4 combines with J gene TRBJ2-2, with 7 bases fitting TRBD2. J gave up 2 bases and V 3 bases, and 3 bases lay outside the gene matches. The CDR3 runs 15 residues. For the CDR3, the DNA is TGTGCCAGCAGTTTCGAGCGGGACAACACCGGGGAGCTGTTTTTT. Amino acid sequence: CASSFERDNTGELFF.

About this clonotype itself: Given the absence of the conserved phenylalanine or tryptophan at the CDR3 end, a read error is likely. V is TRBV14 and J is TRBJ2-5; no reliable D call. CDR1 SGHDN and CDR2 FVKESK come from the germline V gene. With 0 bases removed from V and 3 bases from J, the gap between germline ends came to 8 bases. This CDR3 contains 14 residues. The CDR3 region has the DNA TGTGCCAGCAGCCAAGATTACAGCAAAGAGACCCAGTACTCC. Its protein product is CASSQDYSKETQYS.

In this sample, this clonotype turned up many times. The chain joins TRBV18 to TRBJ1-5; a possible D gene is TRBD1 (5 bases). CDR3 length: 14 amino acids. Trimming cost V 0 bases and J 5 bases, with 8 bases left between them. Germline assignment: CDR1 KGHSH and CDR2 LQKENI. For the CDR3, the DNA is TGTGCCAGCTCACCACCAGGGGAGGATCAGCCCCAGCATTTT. Translating it yields CASSPPGEDQPQHF. The full variable domain, rest sourced from reference TRBV18 and TRBJ1-5, is NAGVMQNPRHLVRRRGQEARLRCSPMKGHSHVYWYRQLPEEGLKFMVYLQKENIIDESGMPKERFSAEFPKEGPSILRIQQVVRGDSAAYFCASSPPGEDQPQHFGDGTRLSIL.

In its sample, this clonotype was seen many times. This chain links TRBV28 with TRBJ2-1; D call uncertain. This CDR3 contains 12 residues. Trimming cost V 4 bases and J 4 bases, with 5 bases left between them. The V gene's germline CDR1 is MDHEN and CDR2 SYDVKM. CDR3 nucleotide sequence: TGTGCCAGCAGTTCGGCTTACAATGAGCAGTTCTTC. This sequence encodes CASSSAYNEQFF. Full variable domain (outside the CDR3, taken from reference TRBV28 and TRBJ2-1): DVKVTQSSRYLVKRTGEKVFLECVQDMDHENMFWYRQDPGLGLRLIYFSYDVKMKEKGDIPEGYSVSREKKERFSLILESASTNQTSMYLCASSSAYNEQFFGPGTRLTVL.

This clonotype was detected many times. The rearrangement joins TRBV30 to TRBJ2-2; 12 nucleotides agree with TRBD2. The V segment lost 0 bases and the J segment 7 bases; nucleotides outside the gene matches: 9. Germline values: CDR1 GTSNPN, CDR2 SVGIG (reference sequence). The CDR3 is made up of 17 amino acids. CDR3 DNA: TGTGCCTGGAGTGTTTTGACTAGCGGGGGCCAGGGCGGGGAGCTGTTTTTT. This gives the protein CAWSVLTSGGQGGELFF.

In its sample, this clonotype was seen many times. V and J are TRBV7-2 and TRBJ1-5; D remains ambiguous. CDR1 is SGHTA, CDR2 FQGNSA, per germline. CDR3 length: 15 amino acids. Trimming cost V 6 bases and J 4 bases, with 16 bases left between them. The CDR3 coding sequence is TGTGCCAGCAGTACCGTGTCGAACCCAAATCAGCCCCAGCATTTT. It specifies CASSTVSNPNQPQHF.

This clonotype has just a few counts. The V and J genes are TRBV2 and TRBJ2-7; TRBD2 aligns across 10 bases. Germline trimming cut 1 base from V and 2 bases from J; bases unmatched to any gene: 5. In germline, CDR1 is SNHLY, CDR2 FYNNEI. CDR3 length equals 16 residues. In DNA form, the CDR3 reads TGTGCCAGCAGTGAAGGGACTAGCGGTTTTACCTACGAGCAGTACTTC. Its translation is CASSEGTSGFTYEQYF.

This clonotype was recorded at least ten times. This chain joins TRBV27 and TRBJ2-2; D uncertain. Germline V gene lookup returns CDR1 MNHEY and CDR2 SMNVEV (reference sequence). Trimming cost V 2 bases and J 3 bases, with 7 bases left between them. The CDR3 contains 14 residues. This CDR3 is CASSLGLHTGELFF. The CDR3 DNA follows: TGTGCCAGCAGTTTAGGCCTCCACACCGGGGAGCTGTTTTTT.